What follows are 3 T cell receptor beta chains derived from one specimen sequenced in a study of shared clonotypes between healthy human individuals. Clones were read by immunoSEQ multiplex PCR, and TCRdb kept only the in-frame ones, dropping some. The repertoire includes about 610,000 clones, roughly 95% of them detected once, and about 0.11% sits in the top ten. Naive CD8 cells were CD45RO-negative, positively selected for CCR7, excluding terminally differentiated effector memory CD45RA+ cells. The sequenced sample consisted of naive CD8+ T cells sorted from blood. Every receptor here comes from a woman under 40 in good health.

The chain employs TRBV27 and TRBJ2-7; 7 bases agree with TRBD2. The CDR3 has 16 residues. V was clipped by 3 bases and J by 3 bases; unmatched bases: 11. Germline CDR1 reads MNHEY; CDR2 reads SMNVEV (reference sequence). CDR3 in DNA: TGTGCCAGCAGTTTGCTCGGGCGCGGGGGAATCTACGAGCAGTACTTC. This gives the protein CASSLLGRGGIYEQYF.

The chain joins TRBV21-1 to TRBJ2-1; the table's TRBD2 call for D was not verified on the DNA. TRBV21-1 is noted as a pseudogene. The CDR3 loop spans 16 amino acids. CDR3 residues: CASSKHRGSSYNEQFF. As DNA, the CDR3 is TGTGCCAGCAGCAAACACCGCGGCAGCTCCTACAATGAGCAGTTCTTC.

The rearrangement uses TRBV29-1 and TRBJ1-2, with 8 nucleotides matching TRBD1. CDR1 and CDR2 (germline): SQVTM, ANQGSEA. V lost 4 bases, J lost 7 bases, and 5 bases stayed unmatched. The CDR3 spans 12 residues. Here the CDR3 reads CSVVGQEPGYTF. The CDR3 coding sequence is TGCAGCGTTGTGGGACAGGAGCCTGGCTACACCTTC.